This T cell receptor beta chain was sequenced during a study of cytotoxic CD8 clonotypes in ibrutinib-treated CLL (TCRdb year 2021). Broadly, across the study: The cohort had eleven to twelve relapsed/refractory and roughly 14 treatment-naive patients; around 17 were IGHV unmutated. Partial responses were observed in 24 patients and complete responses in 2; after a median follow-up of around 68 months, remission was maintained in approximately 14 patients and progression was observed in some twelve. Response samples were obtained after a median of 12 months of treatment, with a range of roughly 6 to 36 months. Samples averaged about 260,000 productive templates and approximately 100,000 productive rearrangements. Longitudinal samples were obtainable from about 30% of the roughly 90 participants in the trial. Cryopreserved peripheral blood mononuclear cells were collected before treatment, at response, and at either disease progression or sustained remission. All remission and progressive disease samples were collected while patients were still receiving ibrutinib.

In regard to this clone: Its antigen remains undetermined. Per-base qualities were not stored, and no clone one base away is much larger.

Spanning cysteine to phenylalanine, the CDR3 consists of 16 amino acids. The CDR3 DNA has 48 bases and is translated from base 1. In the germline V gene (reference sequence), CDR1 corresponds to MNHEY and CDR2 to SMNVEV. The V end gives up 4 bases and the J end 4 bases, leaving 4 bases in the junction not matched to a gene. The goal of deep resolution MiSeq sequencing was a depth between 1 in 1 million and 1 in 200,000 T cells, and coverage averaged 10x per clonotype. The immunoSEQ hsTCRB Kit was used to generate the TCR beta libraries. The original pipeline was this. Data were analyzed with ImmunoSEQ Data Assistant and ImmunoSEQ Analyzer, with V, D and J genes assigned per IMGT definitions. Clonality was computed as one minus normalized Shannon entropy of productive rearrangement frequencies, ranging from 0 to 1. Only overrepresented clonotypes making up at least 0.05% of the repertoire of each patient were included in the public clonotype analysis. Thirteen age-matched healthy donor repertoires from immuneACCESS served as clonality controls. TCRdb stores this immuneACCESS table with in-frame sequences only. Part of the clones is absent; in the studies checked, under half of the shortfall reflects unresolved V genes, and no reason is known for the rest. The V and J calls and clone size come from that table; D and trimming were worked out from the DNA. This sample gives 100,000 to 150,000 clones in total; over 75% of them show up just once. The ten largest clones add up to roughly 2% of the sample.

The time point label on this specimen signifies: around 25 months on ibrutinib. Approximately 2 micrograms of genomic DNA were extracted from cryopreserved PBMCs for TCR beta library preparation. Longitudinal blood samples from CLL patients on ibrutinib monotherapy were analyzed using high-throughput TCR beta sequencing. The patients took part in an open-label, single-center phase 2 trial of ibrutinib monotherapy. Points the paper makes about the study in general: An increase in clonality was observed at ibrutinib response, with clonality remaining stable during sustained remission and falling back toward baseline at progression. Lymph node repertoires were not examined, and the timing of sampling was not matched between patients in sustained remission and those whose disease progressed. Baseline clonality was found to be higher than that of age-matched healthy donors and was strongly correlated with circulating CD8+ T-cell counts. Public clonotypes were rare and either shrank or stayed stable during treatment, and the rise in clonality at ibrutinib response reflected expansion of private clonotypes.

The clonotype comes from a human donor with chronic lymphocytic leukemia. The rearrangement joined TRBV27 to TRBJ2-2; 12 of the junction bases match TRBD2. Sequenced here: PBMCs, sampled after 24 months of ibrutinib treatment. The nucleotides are TGTGCCAGCAGTTCTCGGACTAGCGGGACCACCGGGGAGCTGTTTTTT. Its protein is CASSSRTSGTTGELFF.